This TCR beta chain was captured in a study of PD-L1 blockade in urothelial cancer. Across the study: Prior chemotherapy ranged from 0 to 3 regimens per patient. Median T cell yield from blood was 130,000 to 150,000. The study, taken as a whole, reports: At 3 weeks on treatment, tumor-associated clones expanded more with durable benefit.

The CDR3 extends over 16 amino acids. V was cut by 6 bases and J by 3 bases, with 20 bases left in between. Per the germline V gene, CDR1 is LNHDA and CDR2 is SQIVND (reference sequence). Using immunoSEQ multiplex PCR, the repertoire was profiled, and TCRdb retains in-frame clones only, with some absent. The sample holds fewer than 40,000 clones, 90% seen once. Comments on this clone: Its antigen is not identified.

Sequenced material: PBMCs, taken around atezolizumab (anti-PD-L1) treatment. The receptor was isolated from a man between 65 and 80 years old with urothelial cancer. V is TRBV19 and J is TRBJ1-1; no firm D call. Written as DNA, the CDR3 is TGTGCCAGTAGCAGTAGACCCCCCGGACTCTACACTGAAGCTTTCTTT. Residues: CASSSRPPGLYTEAFF.